This T cell receptor (beta chain) comes out of a study of T cell repertoires in cytomegalovirus infection. Notes on the study in general: Carriers of CMV plus the relevant HLA were identified by cumulative public TCR beta family frequency. Predominance within the ex vivo response was attributable to HLA-C-restricted CMV-specific TCR beta clonotypes.

This clonotype was counted at least ten times. What it binds is not known. TCRdb independently ran MiXCR on the reads; one entry per CDR3 protein. The top ten clones hold approximately 2.3% of a sample with some 300,000 distinct CDR3 sequences, approximately 8.9% of them seen once. Germline assignment: CDR1 SNHLY and CDR2 FYNNEI. The CDR3 sequence is 16 residues long. Trimming removed 6 bases from V and 3 bases from J; junction bases left unmatched: 5. The rearrangement joins TRBV2 to TRBJ2-3, with 14 bases identical to TRBD2. Sequenced: PBMCs. The clonotype comes from a human donor in good health (CMV status not recorded). Some clones in this sample may be carry-over from other donors' samples. The CDR3 protein is CASREGTSGGTDTQYF. The DNA for the CDR3 is TGTGCCAGCAGGGAGGGGACTAGCGGGGGTACAGATACGCAGTATTTT.